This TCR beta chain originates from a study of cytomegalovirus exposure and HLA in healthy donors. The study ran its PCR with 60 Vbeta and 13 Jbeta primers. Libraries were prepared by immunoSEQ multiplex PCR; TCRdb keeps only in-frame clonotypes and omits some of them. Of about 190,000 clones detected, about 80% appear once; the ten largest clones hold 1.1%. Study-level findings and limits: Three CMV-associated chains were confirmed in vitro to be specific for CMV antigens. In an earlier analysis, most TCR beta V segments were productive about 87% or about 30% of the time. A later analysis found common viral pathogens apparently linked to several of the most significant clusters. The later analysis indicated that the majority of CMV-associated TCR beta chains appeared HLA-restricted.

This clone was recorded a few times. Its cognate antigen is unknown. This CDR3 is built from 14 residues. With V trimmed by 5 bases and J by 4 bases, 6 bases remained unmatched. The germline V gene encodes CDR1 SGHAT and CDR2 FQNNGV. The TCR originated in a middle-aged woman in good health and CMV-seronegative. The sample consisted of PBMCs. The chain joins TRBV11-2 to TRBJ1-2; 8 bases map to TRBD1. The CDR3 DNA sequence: TGTGCCAGCAGCAAACAGGGGGACATCTATGGCTACACCTTC. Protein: CASSKQGDIYGYTF.